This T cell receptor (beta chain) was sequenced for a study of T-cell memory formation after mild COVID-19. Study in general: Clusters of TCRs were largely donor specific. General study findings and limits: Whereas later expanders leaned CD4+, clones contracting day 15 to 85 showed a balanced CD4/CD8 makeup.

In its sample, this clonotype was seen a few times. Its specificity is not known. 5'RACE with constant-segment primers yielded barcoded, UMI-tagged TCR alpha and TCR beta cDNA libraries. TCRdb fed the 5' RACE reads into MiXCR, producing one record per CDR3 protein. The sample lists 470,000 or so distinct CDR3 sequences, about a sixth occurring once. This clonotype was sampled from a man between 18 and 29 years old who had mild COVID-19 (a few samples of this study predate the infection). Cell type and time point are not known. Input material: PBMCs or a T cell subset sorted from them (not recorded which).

CDR3: CASSQTQGLNTEAFF. The CDR3 coding sequence is TGTGCCAGCAGCCAAACACAGGGGCTGAACACTGAAGCTTTCTTT. This rearrangement joins TRBV14 to TRBJ1-1; TRBD1 matches 7 bases. Trimming removed 2 bases from V and 0 bases from J; junction bases left unmatched: 3. The germline V gene has CDR1 SGHDN and CDR2 FVKESK. The CDR3 runs to 15 residues.